A single sample is the source of the 17 T cell receptor beta chains below, sequenced in a study of post-analysis software for immune sequencing data. Every TCR beta cDNA library bore unique molecular identifiers. TCRdb recomputed calls from the PCR reads with MiXCR, one row per CDR3 protein. In the table there are about 160,000 distinct CDR3 sequences, about 37% of which are singletons. The sequenced sample was blood, obtained after autologous hematopoietic stem cell transplantation. Source of these receptors: a girl aged 10-17 years with multiple sclerosis.

This clonotype has a count of ten or more. The chain couples TRBV7-8 to TRBJ2-5, with a weak D call TRBD1 (6 bases). V was clipped by 2 bases and J by 3 bases, with 13 bases between them. Germline CDR1 is SGHVS and CDR2 is FQNEAQ. This CDR3 contains 15 residues. This CDR3 is CASSLFTGREETQYF. CDR3 sequence (DNA): TGTGCCAGCAGCTTATTTACAGGGCGGGAAGAGACCCAGTACTTC.

The CDR3 sequence: CASSQSDGNEKLFF. CDR3 bases: TGTGCCAGCAGCCAGTCGGACGGCAATGAAAAACTGTTTTTT. The chain uses TRBV4-2 and TRBJ1-4; no definite D call. Germline V CDR1 and CDR2: LGHNA, YNFKEQ. Trimming took 3 bases from V and 5 from J, leaving 10 bases between them. This CDR3 contains 14 residues.

The V gene is TRBV7-6, the J gene TRBJ2-3; tentatively, D is TRBD2 (6 bases). CDR3 length: 15 amino acids. CDR1 and CDR2 (germline): SGHVS, FNYEAQ. The germline V and J ends were trimmed by 1 base and 1 base, with 9 bases remaining between them. The DNA of the CDR3 is TGTGCCAGCAGCTTAGAAGCTAGCGGCACAGATACGCAGTATTTT. Its protein product is CASSLEASGTDTQYF.

In its sample, this clonotype is medium-sized. This rearrangement joins TRBV24-1 to TRBJ2-1, with a possible D match to TRBD1 (6 bases). CDR3 length equals 15 residues. CDR1 and CDR2 (germline): KGHDR, SFDVKD. The V end was cut by 4 bases, the J end by 1 base, with 10 bases between. CDR3 sequence: CATSDQTGSYNEQFF. The CDR3, as DNA: TGTGCCACCAGTGACCAGACAGGTTCCTACAATGAGCAGTTCTTC.

The chain carries TRBV27 and TRBJ2-1, with TRBD2 identical over 12 bases. J gave up 7 bases and V 5 bases, and 12 bases lay outside the gene matches. Germline V gives CDR1 MNHEY, CDR2 SMNVEV (reference sequence). The CDR3 length is 17 residues. The CDR3 nucleotides are TGTGCCAGCAGTCCCTGGGGGGGACTAGCGGGTCCAAATGAGCAGTTCTTC. This gives the protein CASSPWGGLAGPNEQFF.

The chain uses TRBV7-2 and TRBJ2-1, with D perhaps assigned TRBD1 or TRBD2 (5 bases each). Looked up from germline, CDR1 is SGHTA and CDR2 is FQGNSA. The CDR3 length is 14 residues. With 0 bases removed from V and 7 bases from J, the gap between germline ends came to 10 bases. The CDR3 nucleotides are TGTGCCAGCAGCTTAGCGGGGGATAGAAATGAGCAGTTCTTC. It encodes CASSLAGDRNEQFF. The full variable domain, with the rest looked up from reference TRBV7-2 and TRBJ2-1, is GAGVSQSPSNKVTEKGKDVELRCDPISGHTALYWYRQSLGQGLEFLIYFQGNSAPDKSGLPSDRFSAERTGGSVSTLTIQRTQQEDSAVYLCASSLAGDRNEQFFGPGTRLTVL.

The chain has TRBV29-1 and TRBJ2-1; TRBD1 matches at 7 bases. After removal of 1 base from V and 7 bases from J, the junction contained 4 bases not matched to a gene. From germline, CDR1 is SQVTM and CDR2 ANQGSEA. This CDR3 region has 13 residues. CDR3 in amino acids: CSVEVGGPNEQFF. The CDR3 region has the DNA TGCAGCGTTGAAGTAGGGGGCCCGAATGAGCAGTTCTTC.

This rearrangement joins TRBV18 to TRBJ1-1, with D perhaps matching TRBD1 (5 bases). V lost 6 bases, J lost 1 base, and 12 bases lay in between. The CDR3 has 14 residues. CDR1 KGHSH and CDR2 LQKENI come from the germline V gene. Here the CDR3 DNA reads TGTGCCAGCTCGCTGACAGTCAAGAACACTGAAGCTTTCTTT. Protein: CASSLTVKNTEAFF.

This clonotype came up once. One end of the junction does not line up with germline, which may come from a read error. The V and J genes are TRBV5-1 and TRBJ1-2, with 10 bases aligning to TRBD1. There are 14 residues in the CDR3. CDR1 and CDR2 from the germline V gene are SGHRS and YFSETQ. The CDR3 nucleotides read TGCACCAGCAGCTGGGGGGACAGGGGACGAGGCTACACCTTC. It yields the protein CTSSWGDRGRGYTF.

The chain uses TRBV7-8 and TRBJ2-7, with 8 bases identical to TRBD1. The CDR3 totals 16 residues. J lost 4 bases, V lost 0 bases, and 8 bases had no gene match. Germline CDR1 and CDR2: SGHVS and FQNEAQ. CDR3 amino acids: CASSLATGGELYEQYF. DNA of the CDR3: TGTGCCAGCAGCTTAGCAACAGGGGGAGAATTATACGAGCAGTACTTC.

The table lists this clonotype with many counts. In nucleotides, the CDR3 is TGTGCCTGGACGCCCGGACTTCAGAGCCCTGAAGCTTTCTTT. Residues: CAWTPGLQSPEAFF. The gene calls are TRBV30 and TRBJ1-1; D gene ambiguous. The CDR3 is 14 amino acids. The germline CDR1 and CDR2 sequences are GTSNPN and SVGIG (reference sequence). Trimming cost V 4 bases and J 6 bases, with 18 bases left between them.

This clonotype was seen more than once but under ten times. The chain combines TRBV28 with TRBJ1-2, with 8 bases lining up with TRBD1. Per germline, CDR1 MDHEN and CDR2 SYDVKM. The CDR3 is 17 amino acids. With 3 bases clipped from V and 7 bases from J, the junction kept 16 bases outside the gene matches. The chain's CDR3 is CASSFPGQGLVLGGYTF. The DNA for the CDR3 is TGTGCCAGCAGTTTCCCCGGACAGGGACTAGTGCTCGGTGGCTACACCTTC.

Here the CDR3 DNA reads TGTGCCAGCAGCGTACCCGACAGAACAGATACGCAGTATTTT. Translation gives CASSVPDRTDTQYF. This chain links TRBV9 with TRBJ2-3; perhaps TRBD1 as D (5 bases). In germline, CDR1 is SGDLS, CDR2 YYNGEE. Trimming removed 1 base at V and 3 bases at J, with 9 bases between. CDR3 length equals 14 residues.

This chain uses TRBV6-5 with TRBJ2-3; 7 nucleotides agree with TRBD1. Germline CDR1 reads MNHEY; CDR2 reads SVGAGI. The CDR3 contains 17 residues. V shed 2 bases, J shed 1 base, and the junction held 9 bases outside the gene matches. CDR3 loop: CASSYLNQGVRTDTQYF. The CDR3 DNA is TGTGCCAGCAGTTACCTCAATCAGGGGGTCCGCACAGATACGCAGTATTTT.

This chain links TRBV5-1 with TRBJ2-1; TRBD1 is a possible D gene (6 bases). The J call may be wrong; the DNA end is better matched by TRBJ2-7. The V gene's germline CDR1 is SGHRS and CDR2 YFSETQ. This CDR3 contains 15 residues. The CDR3 region is CASSPGQSSYNEQYF. The CDR3 coding sequence is TGCGCCAGCAGCCCCGGACAGAGCTCCTACAATGAGCAGTACTTC.

The chain combines TRBV12-3 or TRBV12-4 with TRBJ2-7; D unclear. V lost 6 bases, J lost 3 bases, and 18 bases lay in between. The CDR3 is 15 residues long. The CDR3 protein is CASSPGRGKIYEQYF. CDR3 nucleotide sequence: TGTGCCAGCAGCCCCGGACGCGGAAAGATCTACGAGCAGTACTTC.

This chain joins TRBV2 and TRBJ2-1, with TRBD2 matching 11 bases. The germline V gene has CDR1 SNHLY and CDR2 FYNNEI. J lost 3 bases, V lost 6 bases, and 4 bases had no gene match. The CDR3 consists of 15 residues. The CDR3 loop is CASRAGLADYNEQFF. As DNA, the CDR3 is TGTGCCAGCAGGGCGGGACTAGCGGACTACAATGAGCAGTTCTTC.